These T cell receptor beta chains were read from a single sample in a study of early T cells in non-severe SARS-CoV-2 infection. TCRdb re-called the 5' RACE reads through MiXCR, storing one row per CDR3 protein. The repertoire holds tens of thousands of distinct CDR3 sequences, with 10% to 15% as singletons. Sequenced: whole blood. The receptors here all came from an adult who was a healthcare worker with PCR-confirmed SARS-CoV-2 infection or an uninfected control (not recorded which). Each CDR3 is given with its conserved first and last residue. Where a row states a size, it is once, few, many or the class of an expanded clone; other rows omit it.

length: 15
V: TRBV20-1
size: few
CDR3: CSASGFNSNTGELFF

length: 15
V: TRBV7-8
size: .
CDR3: CASSPDRISVDTQYF

length: 16
V: TRBV18
size: .
CDR3: CASSPPGLGGEKTQYF

length: 14
V: TRBV7-6
size: many
CDR3: CASSLLPYGDTQYF

length: 16
V: TRBV6-2/TRBV6-3
size: .
CDR3: CASSSGLDLPPETQYF

length: 13
V: TRBV11-2
size: .
CDR3: CASSLIGGRTQYF

length: 13
V: TRBV4-1
size: many
CDR3: CASSGQGFYEQYF

length: 16
V: TRBV9
size: few
CDR3: CASSSSSGGARDTQYF

length: 14
V: TRBV19
size: few
CDR3: CASRQQGRYEKLFF

length: 12
V: TRBV19
size: many
CDR3: CASSDRDYGYTF

length: 15
V: TRBV12-3/TRBV12-4
size: .
CDR3: CASRNSGSSYNEQFF

length: 14
V: TRBV7-9
size: .
CDR3: CTSSQGREPDTQYF

length: 15
V: TRBV6-2/TRBV6-3
size: few
CDR3: CASKPGLTSTDTQYF

length: 14
V: TRBV3-1
size: many
CDR3: CASSQNRRADTQYF

length: 12
V: TRBV28
size: few
CDR3: CASSLFRQPQHF

length: 14
V: TRBV7-9
size: many
CDR3: CASSLSAGTSGYTF

length: 13
V: TRBV10-3
size: .
CDR3: CAISDDTNNEQFF

length: 15
V: TRBV9
size: .
CDR3: CASSEYEGQDEKLFF

length: 13
V: TRBV7-8
size: .
CDR3: CASSKRQDPEQYF

length: 14
V: TRBV18
size: few
CDR3: CASSPLDPGTGAFF

length: 15
V: TRBV6-6
size: many
CDR3: CASGLRSGGPYEQYF

length: 15
V: TRBV10-3
size: .
CDR3: CAISESSGGEETQYF

length: 15
V: TRBV18
size: many
CDR3: CASSDSGAGSTEAFF

length: 14
V: TRBV12-3/TRBV12-4
size: few
CDR3: CASTWGGAGTEAFF

length: 14
V: TRBV27
size: many
CDR3: CASRLQFSSYEQYF

length: 15
V: TRBV5-4
size: few
CDR3: CASSPGTGDAYEQYF

length: 16
V: TRBV4-3
size: once
CDR3: CASSQEYRLHSYEQYF

length: 14
V: TRBV6-2/TRBV6-3
size: medium-sized
CDR3: CASTSGGSYNEQFF

length: 11
V: TRBV6-4
size: many
CDR3: CASREEPRAFF

length: 15
V: TRBV29-1
size: many
CDR3: CSVEGTSESTDTQYF

length: 12
V: TRBV27
size: .
CDR3: CASRQGDSPLHF